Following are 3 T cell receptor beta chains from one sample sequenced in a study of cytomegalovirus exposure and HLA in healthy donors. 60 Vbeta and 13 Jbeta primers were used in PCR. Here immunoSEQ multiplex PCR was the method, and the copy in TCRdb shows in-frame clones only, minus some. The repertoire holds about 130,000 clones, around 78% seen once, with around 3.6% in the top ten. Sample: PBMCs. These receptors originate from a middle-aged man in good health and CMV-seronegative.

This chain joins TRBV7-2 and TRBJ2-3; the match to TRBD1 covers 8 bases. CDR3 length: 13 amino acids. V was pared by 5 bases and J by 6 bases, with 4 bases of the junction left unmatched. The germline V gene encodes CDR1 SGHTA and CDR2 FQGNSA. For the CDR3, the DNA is TGTGCCAGCAGCACAGGGGGGCCCGATACGCAGTATTTT. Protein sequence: CASSTGGPDTQYF.

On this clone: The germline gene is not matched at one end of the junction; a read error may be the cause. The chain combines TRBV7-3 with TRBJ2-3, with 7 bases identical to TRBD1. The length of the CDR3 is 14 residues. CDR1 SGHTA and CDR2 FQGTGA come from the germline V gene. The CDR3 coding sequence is TGTGCCAGCAGCTTAACAGACAGGACAGGTACGCAGTATTTT. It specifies CASSLTDRTGTQYF.

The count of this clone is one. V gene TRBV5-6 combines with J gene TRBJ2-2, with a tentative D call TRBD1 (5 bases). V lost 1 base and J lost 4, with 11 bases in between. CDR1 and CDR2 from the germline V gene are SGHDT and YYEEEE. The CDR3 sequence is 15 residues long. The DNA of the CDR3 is TGTGCCAGCAGCTTGTGGCAGGGTGGCACCGGGGAGCTGTTTTTT. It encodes CASSLWQGGTGELFF.